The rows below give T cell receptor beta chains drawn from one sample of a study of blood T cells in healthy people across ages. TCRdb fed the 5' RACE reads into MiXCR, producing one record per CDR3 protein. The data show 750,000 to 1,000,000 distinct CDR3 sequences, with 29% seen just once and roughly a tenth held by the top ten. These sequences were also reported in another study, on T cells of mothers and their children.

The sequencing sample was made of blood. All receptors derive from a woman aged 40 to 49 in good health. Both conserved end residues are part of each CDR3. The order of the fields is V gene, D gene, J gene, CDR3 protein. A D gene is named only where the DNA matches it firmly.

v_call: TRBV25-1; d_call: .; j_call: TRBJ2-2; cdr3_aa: CASSELGSPWGITGELFF
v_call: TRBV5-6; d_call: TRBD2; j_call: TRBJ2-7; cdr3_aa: CASSLGQRGGYEQYF
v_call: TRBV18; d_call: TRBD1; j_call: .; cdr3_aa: CASSPSGTGKYEQYF
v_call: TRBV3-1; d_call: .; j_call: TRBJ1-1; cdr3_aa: CASSPLIENTEAFF
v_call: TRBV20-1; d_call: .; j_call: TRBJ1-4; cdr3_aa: CVFNDPGHQKEKLFF
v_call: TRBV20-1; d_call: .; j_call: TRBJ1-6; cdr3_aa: CSAQGPRGSYNSPLHF
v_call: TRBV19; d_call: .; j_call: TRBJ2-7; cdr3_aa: CASSMAPGAPYEQYF
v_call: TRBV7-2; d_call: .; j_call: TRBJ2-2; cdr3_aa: CASSLGGEPRELFF
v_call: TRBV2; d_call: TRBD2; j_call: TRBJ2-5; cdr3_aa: CASSGSGAQETQYF
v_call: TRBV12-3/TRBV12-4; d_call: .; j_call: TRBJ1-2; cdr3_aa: CASSPRRGYGYTF
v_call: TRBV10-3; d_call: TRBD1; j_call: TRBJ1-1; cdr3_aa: CAISIGTGGKGAFF
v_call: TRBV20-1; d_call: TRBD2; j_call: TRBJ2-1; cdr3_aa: CSAPPSGGNNEQFF
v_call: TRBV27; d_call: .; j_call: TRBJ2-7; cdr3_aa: CASIKSSYEQYF
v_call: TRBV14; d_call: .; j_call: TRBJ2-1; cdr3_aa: CASSQDPAGEQFF
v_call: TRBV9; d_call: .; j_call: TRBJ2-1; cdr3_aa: CASSGFSHTSSYNEQFF
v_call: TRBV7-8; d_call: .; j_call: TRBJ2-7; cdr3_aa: CASSLLWSGYEQYF
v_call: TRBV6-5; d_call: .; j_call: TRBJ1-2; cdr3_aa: CASTPAGGSPGGYTF